The entry below gives a single TCR beta chain sequence along with its context. No antigen is known for it. Investigators sorted each CD8+ T cell subset in triplicate, taking 300,000 or so cells each time. This entry comes from a study of CXCR3-negative and CXCR3-positive naive CD8 T cells. CDR3 length: 13 residues. Germline V CDR1 and CDR2: SGDLS, YYNGEE. The authors made the TRB cDNA libraries by 5' RACE using UMI labels. Following a re-call of the 5' RACE reads, TCRdb has one entry per CDR3 protein and lacks DNA. The data include some 38,000 distinct CDR3 sequences; the top ten clones carry roughly 15%. Study-wide results and limits: Surface CD5 looked about the same in the naive subsets, so the authors worked out TCR strength from TRB CDR3 properties.

The sequencing input was memory CD8+ T cells from blood. This receptor was identified in a human donor in good health. Some clones in this sample may be carry-over from other donors' samples. This rearrangement joins TRBV9 to TRBJ1-1. The CDR3 reads CASSVYYETEAFF. Drawing the rest from reference TRBV9 and TRBJ1-1, the complete variable domain is DSGVTQTPKHLITATGQRVTLRCSPRSGDLSVYWYQQSLDQGLQFLIQYYNGEERAKGNILERFSAQQFPDLHSELNLSSLELGDSALYFCASSVYYETEAFFGQGTRLTVV.